One and the same sample provided the 18 T cell receptor beta chains below, sequenced in a study of regulatory T cells in long-lasting Graves disease. In building TCR beta libraries, iRepertoire HTBI primers were used together with Arm-PCR of CDR3 regions. TCRdb called the multiplex PCR reads again in MiXCR, with one record for every CDR3 protein. Of under 700,000 distinct CDR3 sequences listed, more than 15% are singletons. The time point: newly diagnosed GD, antithyroid drugs for less than 3 months. TCR sequences were obtained from RNA taken from PBMCs. These data are also associated with another study on T cells in Graves' hyperthyroidism and ophthalmopathy.

Sequenced here: peripheral blood mononuclear cells (PBMCs), sampled at new diagnosis, from a patient treated with antithyroid drugs. Receptor source: a woman aged 35-60 years with Graves disease.

V gene TRBV4-2 combines with J gene TRBJ1-1; D ambiguous. Per the germline V gene, CDR1 is LGHNA and CDR2 is YNFKEQ. The CDR3 totals 15 residues. With 2 bases removed from V and 8 bases from J, the gap between germline ends came to 18 bases. The CDR3 region is CASSQPTPTYNEAFF. The CDR3 DNA is TGTGCCAGCAGCCAACCGACTCCGACCTACAACGAAGCTTTCTTT.

This clonotype turned up a few times. The V call is TRBV9, the J call TRBJ1-1, with 9 nucleotides matching TRBD1. V dropped 4 bases and J dropped 8; count of bases not matched to a gene: 6. The CDR3 is made up of 13 amino acids. Germline-derived CDR1 and CDR2 are SGDLS and YYNGEE. The CDR3: CASSSRTGEEAFF. The CDR3 DNA is TGTGCCAGCAGCTCCCGGACAGGGGAGGAAGCTTTCTTT.

This clonotype was counted between two and nine times. The chain links TRBV7-9 to TRBJ2-2; TRBD1 aligns across 12 bases. The CDR3 extends over 16 amino acids. V gave up 5 bases and J gave up 4 bases; unmatched junction bases: 5. Germline V gene data show CDR1 as SEHNR and CDR2 as FQNEAQ (reference sequence). The CDR3 loop is CASSKRGQGATGELFF. The DNA for the CDR3 is TGTGCCAGCAGCAAAAGGGGACAGGGGGCCACCGGGGAGCTGTTTTTT.

For this clonotype: A read error is possible here, since a much larger clone lies one base away. The chain recombines TRBV29-1 with TRBJ1-1; 7 positions match TRBD1. Germline V gives CDR1 SQVTM, CDR2 ANQGSEA. This CDR3 spans 14 amino acids. The V segment lost 5 bases and the J segment 1 base; nucleotides outside the gene matches: 7. For the CDR3, the DNA is TGCAGCGTTACGGGGACAGAGGGGAACACTGAAGCTTTCTTT. Its protein product is CSVTGTEGNTEAFF.

This clonotype has at least ten counts. The chain recombines TRBV3-1 with TRBJ1-2, with 8 nucleotides matching TRBD1. Germline V gene data show CDR1 as LGHDT and CDR2 as YNNKEL (reference sequence). V lost 1 base to trimming and J lost 4 bases; unmatched junction nucleotides: 11. The CDR3 is 17 amino acids. The CDR3 sequence is CASSQGQGAARGYGYTF. The CDR3 nucleotides read TGTGCCAGCAGCCAAGGGCAGGGGGCTGCCCGAGGCTATGGCTACACCTTC.

This clonotype was seen repeatedly, ten times or more. The chain joins TRBV18 to TRBJ1-1; the D is unclear. CDR3 length: 13 residues. Deletions cut 5 bases from V and 1 base from J, with 8 bases between. Germline V gives CDR1 KGHSH, CDR2 LQKENI. The chain's CDR3 is CASSKWRNTEAFF. The CDR3 nucleotides are TGTGCCAGCTCAAAGTGGCGGAACACTGAAGCTTTCTTT.

At least ten counts were recorded for this clonotype. V is TRBV7-9 and J is TRBJ1-2, with unresolved D. The CDR3 runs 13 residues. Per the germline V gene, CDR1 is SEHNR and CDR2 is FQNEAQ (reference sequence). V dropped 1 base and J dropped 8 bases, with 11 bases sitting between them. As DNA, the CDR3 is TGTGCCAGCAGCTTAGGGGTCCCAATGGGCTACACCTTC. Its protein product is CASSLGVPMGYTF.

This clonotype was found a few times. The rearrangement joins TRBV30 to TRBJ2-1; TRBD1 matches 9 bases. The CDR3 extends over 15 amino acids. The germline gives CDR1 GTSNPN, CDR2 SVGIG (reference sequence). J lost 6 bases, V lost 1 base, and 7 bases had no gene match. DNA of the CDR3: TGTGCCTGGAGTGAAGGGACAGGGTTCCGCAATGAGCAGTTCTTC. Amino acids: CAWSEGTGFRNEQFF. Full variable domain (missing parts from reference TRBV30 and TRBJ2-1): SQTIHQWPATLVQPVGSPLSLECTVEGTSNPNLYWYRQAAGRGLQLLFYSVGIGQISSEVPQNLSASRPQDRQFILSSKKLLLSDSGFYLCAWSEGTGFRNEQFFGPGTRLTVL.

This clonotype was seen repeatedly, ten times or more. The V and J genes are TRBV11-2 and TRBJ2-3; D is ambiguous. The CDR3 covers 13 residues. V was clipped by 3 bases and J by 2 bases, with 6 bases between them. The V gene's germline CDR1 is SGHAT and CDR2 FQNNGV. The CDR3 nucleotides are TGTGCCAGCAGCTTGGAAAACACAGATACGCAGTATTTT. It specifies CASSLENTDTQYF. Drawing the rest from reference TRBV11-2 and TRBJ2-3, the complete variable domain is EAGVAQSPRYKIIEKRQSVAFWCNPISGHATLYWYQQILGQGPKLLIQFQNNGVVDDSQLPKDRFSAERLKGVDSTLKIQPAKLEDSAVYLCASSLENTDTQYFGPGTRLTVL.

This clonotype was recorded many times. The chain employs TRBV28 and TRBJ2-5; 10 bases fit TRBD1. The CDR3 is made up of 16 amino acids. Germline V CDR1 and CDR2: MDHEN, SYDVKM. V shed 8 bases, J shed 3 bases, and the junction held 12 bases outside the gene matches. As DNA, the CDR3 is TGTGCCAGCGATTCGACTCACGGGACAGGGGAAGAGACCCAGTACTTC. It encodes CASDSTHGTGEETQYF.

About this clonotype itself: A much larger clone is a single base away; this may be a read error. The rearrangement joins TRBV18 to TRBJ2-2; maybe TRBD1 (6 bases). The CDR3 is made up of 15 amino acids. Germline assignment: CDR1 KGHSH and CDR2 LQKENI. For the CDR3, the DNA is TGTGCCAGCTCATCACGACAGGCGAACTCCGGGGAGCTGTTTTTT. This sequence encodes CASSSRQANSGELFF.

This clonotype was detected ten times or more. The chain recombines TRBV18 with TRBJ1-1, with 7 bases fitting TRBD1. The CDR3 runs to 15 residues. Trimming removed 3 bases from V and 5 bases from J; junction bases left unmatched: 9. From germline, CDR1 is KGHSH and CDR2 LQKENI. The CDR3 DNA follows: TGTGCCAGCTCACCCCCCGACAGGGTTCGGACTGAAGCTTTCTTT. The encoded protein is CASSPPDRVRTEAFF.

This clonotype came up a few times. The genes are TRBV28 and TRBJ2-1, with a tentative D call TRBD1 (6 bases). Trimming removed 5 bases from V and 6 bases from J, with 14 bases in between. CDR3 size: 14 residues. CDR1 and CDR2 from the germline V gene are MDHEN and SYDVKM. The CDR3 reads CASSPQGLGNEQFF. The CDR3 coding sequence is TGTGCCAGCAGTCCGCAGGGGCTCGGCAATGAGCAGTTCTTC.

The chain couples TRBV3-1 to TRBJ1-4; a weak D match, TRBD1 (6 bases). Trimming shortened V by 8 bases and J by 8 bases, and 15 bases separated the two germline ends. The CDR3 runs 13 residues. Germline V CDR1 and CDR2: LGHDT, YNNKEL (reference sequence). The CDR3 reads CASGGGGREKLFF. The CDR3 DNA reads as TGTGCCAGCGGTGGGGGGGGCCGAGAAAAACTGTTTTTT.

The CDR3 DNA reads as TGTGCCAGCAGCGGACCGGGGCAGGGGTCTCACGAAGCTTTCTTT. Translation: CASSGPGQGSHEAFF. The chain uses TRBV7-9 and TRBJ1-1, with D perhaps TRBD1 (6 bases). V was clipped by 5 bases and J by 8 bases, with 21 bases between them. Germline CDR1 and CDR2: SEHNR and FQNEAQ (reference sequence). This CDR3 spans 15 amino acids.

This clonotype has only a few counts. V is TRBV2 and J is TRBJ2-2; 7 bases are shared with TRBD2. Trimming cost V 0 bases and J 5 bases; bases outside gene matches: 6. Germline V gives CDR1 SNHLY, CDR2 FYNNEI. CDR3 length: 16 amino acids. The CDR3 region is CASSEAGGGRTGELFF. The DNA for the CDR3 is TGTGCCAGCAGTGAAGCGGGGGGGGGACGAACCGGGGAGCTGTTTTTT.

The rearrangement joins TRBV5-1 to TRBJ2-3; tentative D call: TRBD2 (6 bases). Germline values: CDR1 SGHRS, CDR2 YFSETQ. The V gene lost 7 bases and the J gene lost 2 bases, with 14 bases spanning the gap. The CDR3 runs 14 residues. CDR3 DNA sequence: TGCGCCAGCTTTGGGGGGTCATACACAGATACGCAGTATTTT. Its protein product is CASFGGSYTDTQYF.

About this clonotype itself: Since a much larger clone is just one base distant, this may be a read error. No conserved phenylalanine or tryptophan is present at the end of the CDR3, so a read error is the likely explanation. The rearrangement links TRBV7-2 to TRBJ2-7; no clear D gene. Trimming shortened V by 5 bases and J by 2 bases, and 4 bases separated the two germline ends. The CDR3 is 11 residues long. In germline, CDR1 is SGHTA, CDR2 FQGNSA. The CDR3 region is CASSPTYEQYS. CDR3 in DNA: TGTGCCAGCAGCCCAACCTACGAGCAGTACTCC.